This passage covers 10 T cell receptor beta chains from one sample sequenced in a study of persistence of HIV-infected CD4 T cells. Anti-CD3/anti-CD28 beads served as a nonspecific positive control stimulus. Sorting of responding CD4+ T cells relied on upregulated CD40 ligand together with CD69. Their antigen targets remain unknown. The libraries were made with immunoSEQ version 4 in survey mode. Only in-frame clones appear in the TCRdb table, and some are missing; sequencing was by immunoSEQ multiplex PCR. The sample includes about 45,000 clones, approximately 90% of them seen just once. The sample was CD4+ T cells sorted from PBMCs after roughly 20-hour stimulation, taken from a patient who received antiretroviral therapy. The receptors stem from an adult woman with HIV who was CMV-seropositive.

The chain has TRBV2 and TRBJ1-1, with 7 bases identical to TRBD1. From germline, CDR1 is SNHLY and CDR2 FYNNEI. This CDR3 is built from 15 residues. Trimming cost V 4 bases and J 2 bases; bases outside gene matches: 7. For the CDR3, the DNA is TGTGCCAGCAGTGTAAGGGGGCAGGGAAACACTGAAGCTTTCTTT. As protein: CASSVRGQGNTEAFF.

This clone was seen only once. The genes are TRBV7-6 and TRBJ2-7, with 10 bases matching TRBD2. The ends lost 1 base at V and 3 bases at J; junction bases unmatched: 9. The germline V gene encodes CDR1 SGHVS and CDR2 FNYEAQ. The CDR3 is 17 amino acids. The CDR3 reads CASSLGGTSGALYEQYF. The CDR3 nucleotides read TGTGCCAGCAGCTTAGGGGGTACTAGCGGGGCCCTCTACGAGCAGTACTTC.

The chain recombines TRBV6-6 with TRBJ1-1; tentative D call: TRBD1 (6 bases). Trimming removed 4 bases at V and 1 base at J, with 10 bases between. The CDR3 is 14 amino acids. CDR1 is MNHNY and CDR2 is SVGAGI in the germline V gene (reference sequence). The CDR3 DNA follows: TGTGCCAGCAGTTTGGGAGGGGGGAACACTGAAGCTTTCTTT. Protein sequence: CASSLGGGNTEAFF.

The genes are TRBV5-1 and TRBJ2-3; 11 bases line up with TRBD1. After removal of 4 bases from V and 4 bases from J, the junction contained 11 bases not matched to a gene. Germline lookup yields CDR1 SGHRS and CDR2 YFSETQ. The CDR3 spans 17 residues. The CDR3 is CASSGAGQGAGSDTQYF. The CDR3 region has the DNA TGCGCCAGCAGCGGGGCAGGACAGGGGGCTGGGTCAGATACGCAGTATTTT. Variable domain in full (rest from reference TRBV5-1 and TRBJ2-3): KAGVTQTPRYLIKTRGQQVTLSCSPISGHRSVSWYQQTPGQGLQFLFEYFSETQRNKGNFPGRFSGRQFSNSRSEMNVSTLELGDSALYLCASSGAGQGAGSDTQYFGPGTRLTVL.

The chain carries TRBV7-3 and TRBJ1-1, with D maybe TRBD1 (5 bases). CDR3 length: 13 residues. Trimming left V 4 bases short and J 1 base short, with 7 bases between. Germline CDR1 and CDR2: SGHTA and FQGTGA. The CDR3 DNA is TGTGCCAGCAGCTCTGGACAGAACACTGAAGCTTTCTTT. Protein sequence: CASSSGQNTEAFF.

This chain connects TRBV30 to TRBJ2-3, with unresolved D. CDR1 is GTSNPN, CDR2 SVGIG, per germline (reference sequence). This CDR3 comprises 13 residues. V lost 2 bases and J lost 1, with 7 bases in between. CDR3 residues: CAWSLKGTDTQYF. The CDR3 DNA reads as TGTGCCTGGAGTTTAAAGGGCACAGATACGCAGTATTTT.

The gene calls are TRBV28 and TRBJ1-5; D is possibly TRBD1 (5 bases). CDR3 length: 16 amino acids. Trimming cost V 4 bases and J 0 bases, with 13 bases left between them. From germline, CDR1 is MDHEN and CDR2 SYDVKM. CDR3 sequence reads: CASSWRQRYSNQPQHF. As DNA, the CDR3 is TGTGCCAGCAGTTGGAGACAGAGGTATAGCAATCAGCCCCAGCATTTT.

This chain uses TRBV2 with TRBJ2-7, with 9 bases matching TRBD2. The V gene end was trimmed by 5 bases and the J gene end by 2 bases; junction bases not matched to a gene: 4. The CDR3 consists of 14 residues. The germline V gene has CDR1 SNHLY and CDR2 FYNNEI. The CDR3 region has the DNA TGTGCCAGCAGTAGGGCTAGCGGGGCCTACGAGCAGTACTTC. Translation: CASSRASGAYEQYF.

In its sample, this clone was seen once. The V call is TRBV19, the J call TRBJ2-7; no reliable D call. Germline CDR1 LNHDA, CDR2 SQIVND (reference sequence). This CDR3 spans 13 amino acids. V lost 4 bases and J 0 bases, leaving 7 bases between the germline ends. CDR3 protein: CASSKADSYEQYF. The CDR3 nucleotides are TGTGCCAGTAGTAAGGCAGACTCCTACGAGCAGTACTTC.

The rearrangement joins TRBV6-1 to TRBJ1-6; 8 nucleotides align to TRBD1. Germline CDR1 and CDR2: MNHNS and SASEGT. The CDR3 extends over 17 amino acids. V lost 3 bases to trimming and J lost 11 bases; unmatched junction nucleotides: 15. The CDR3 nucleotides read TGTGCCAGCAGTGAGTCCTCAGGGGGCGGTTCGGAACCACCCCTCCACTTT. Translating it yields CASSESSGGGSEPPLHF.